The 30 T cell receptor beta chains given below trace back to one sample, sequenced in a study of follicular helper T cells after annual influenza vaccination. Produced via immunoSEQ multiplex PCR; TCRdb's table is partial and in-frame only. This sample has about 11,000 clones, with roughly 80% found just once. The specimen was CXCR5- memory CD4+ T cells sorted from blood, collected 6 weeks after influenza vaccination. These receptors all come from an adult who received the influenza vaccine.

The chain recombines TRBV29-1 with TRBJ2-1, with 8 bases that match TRBD2. Germline CDR1 is SQVTM and CDR2 is ANQGSEA. The V and J ends lost 6 bases and 9 bases, in that order; junction bases with no gene match: 7. The CDR3 spans 12 residues. CDR3 sequence: CSVQGTSVEQFF. CDR3 bases: TGCAGCGTCCAGGGGACTAGTGTTGAGCAGTTCTTC.

This sequence joins TRBV7-9 and TRBJ1-3; D is unresolved. The CDR3 is made up of 13 amino acids. Trimming stripped 2 bases from V and 4 bases from J, with 6 bases between. The germline gives CDR1 SEHNR, CDR2 FQNEAQ (reference sequence). In DNA form, the CDR3 reads TGTGCCAGCAGCTTACTAGGAGGAAACACCATATATTTT. Translated: CASSLLGGNTIYF. Full variable domain (rest looked up from reference TRBV7-9 and TRBJ1-3): DTGVSQNPRHKITKRGQNVTFRCDPISEHNRLYWYRQTLGQGPEFLTYFQNEAQLEKSRLLSDRFSAERPKGSFSTLEIQRTEQGDSAMYLCASSLLGGNTIYFGEGSWLTVV.

The CDR3 bases are TGTGCCAGCAGTGATCATGGACAGGGGTCCAACGAGCAGTACTTC. This gives the protein CASSDHGQGSNEQYF. This chain links TRBV6-1 with TRBJ2-7; TRBD1 matches 9 bases. Germline CDR1 and CDR2: MNHNS and SASEGT. This CDR3 has 15 amino acids. J lost 5 bases, V lost 3 bases, and 8 bases had no gene match.

The genes are TRBV7-6 and TRBJ1-3; D remains unclear. Between the trimmed V and J ends, which lost 3 bases and 4 bases, there was a span of 4 bases. This CDR3 is built from 12 residues. Germline CDR1 is SGHVS and CDR2 is FNYEAQ. The CDR3 sequence: CASSLGGNTIYF. Written as DNA, the CDR3 is TGTGCCAGCAGCTTGGGAGGAAACACCATATATTTT.

The chain couples TRBV19 to TRBJ1-2, with D perhaps matching TRBD1 (5 bases). The germline gives CDR1 LNHDA, CDR2 SQIVND (reference sequence). The CDR3 is 15 amino acids. Trimming cost V 4 bases and J 4 bases, with 16 bases left between them. The chain's CDR3 is CASSRDSPVPYGYTF. The DNA for the CDR3 is TGTGCCAGTAGTAGAGACAGCCCAGTTCCCTATGGCTACACCTTC.

This chain joins TRBV6-6 and TRBJ2-7, with 7 bases lining up with TRBD1. With 7 bases clipped from V and 3 bases from J, the junction kept 9 bases outside the gene matches. The CDR3 loop spans 14 amino acids. Germline V gives CDR1 MNHNY, CDR2 SVGAGI (reference sequence). This CDR3 reads CASNHPGQLYEQYF. In DNA, the CDR3 is TGTGCCAGCAACCATCCGGGACAGCTCTACGAGCAGTACTTC.

V gene TRBV19 combines with J gene TRBJ1-2; 7 nucleotides align to TRBD1. Germline CDR1 LNHDA, CDR2 SQIVND (reference sequence). J was trimmed by 2 bases and V by 5 bases; bases with no gene match: 11. The CDR3 has 16 amino acids. The CDR3 coding sequence is TGTGCCAGTAGTCGCGCCCGACAGGGCGGAAACTATGGCTACACCTTC. Amino acid sequence: CASSRARQGGNYGYTF. The complete variable domain, with remaining parts taken from reference TRBV19 and TRBJ1-2, reads DGGITQSPKYLFRKEGQNVTLSCEQNLNHDAMYWYRQDPGQGLRLIYYSQIVNDFQKGDIAEGYSVSREKKESFPLTVTSAQKNPTAFYLCASSRARQGGNYGYTFGSGTRLTVV.

The chain joins TRBV4-1 to TRBJ1-1, with 7 bases that match TRBD1. With 2 bases clipped from V and 2 bases from J, the junction kept 5 bases outside the gene matches. The germline V gene encodes CDR1 MGHRA and CDR2 YSYEKL. The CDR3 has 15 residues. The CDR3 nucleotides are TGCGCCAGCAGCCAACCGACAGGGACAAACACTGAAGCTTTCTTT. This gives the protein CASSQPTGTNTEAFF.

The chain has TRBV7-8 and TRBJ1-4; the D is unclear. Per the germline V gene, CDR1 is SGHVS and CDR2 is FQNEAQ. Trimming took off 5 bases at V and 1 base at J, with 14 bases between the two ends. This CDR3 is 16 amino acids long. In DNA, the CDR3 is TGTGCCAGCAGCGAAGGGAGGCTGGTAACTAATGAAAAACTGTTTTTT. Encoded protein: CASSEGRLVTNEKLFF.

The V gene is TRBV7-3, the J gene TRBJ2-2, with 8 bases that match TRBD1. Germline lookup yields CDR1 SGHTA and CDR2 FQGTGA. Trimming cost V 2 bases and J 0 bases; bases outside gene matches: 8. The CDR3 has 18 amino acids. The CDR3 region has the DNA TGTGCCAGCAGCTTAGCGTACAGGGGGAGTGCGAACACCGGGGAGCTGTTTTTT. Translation gives CASSLAYRGSANTGELFF.

The chain carries TRBV25-1 and TRBJ2-5, with 7 bases lining up with TRBD2. This CDR3 has 16 amino acids. From germline, CDR1 is MGHDK and CDR2 SYGVNS. Unmatched junction bases numbered 13, after V lost 4 bases and J lost 5 bases. The CDR3 nucleotides are TGTGCCAGCAGTGCGCAGACTAGCACCCCTGATGAGACCCAGTACTTC. This encodes CASSAQTSTPDETQYF.

The chain links TRBV2 to TRBJ1-1; D gene unclear. V shed 5 bases and J shed 0 bases, with 4 bases lying between them. Germline CDR1 is SNHLY and CDR2 is FYNNEI. This CDR3 has 12 residues. CDR3 region: CASSPMNTEAFF. The DNA of the CDR3 is TGTGCCAGCAGTCCGATGAACACTGAAGCTTTCTTT. The full variable domain, with the rest looked up from reference TRBV2 and TRBJ1-1, is EPEVTQTPSHQVTQMGQEVILRCVPISNHLYFYWYRQILGQKVEFLVSFYNNEISEKSEIFDDQFSVERPDGSNFTLKIRSTKLEDSAMYFCASSPMNTEAFFGQGTRLTVV.

This clone has a single count. The chain is built from TRBV5-6 and TRBJ2-5; no definite D call. Per the germline V gene, CDR1 is SGHDT and CDR2 is YYEEEE. The CDR3 spans 13 residues. Trimming stripped 1 base from V and 7 bases from J, with 11 bases between. CDR3 loop: CASSLSSSGTQYF. CDR3 nucleotides: TGTGCCAGCAGCTTGTCTTCTTCTGGGACCCAGTACTTC.

V and J are TRBV5-1 and TRBJ1-4; the match to TRBD1 covers 9 bases. The germline CDR1 and CDR2 sequences are SGHRS and YFSETQ. This CDR3 region has 15 residues. J lost 7 bases, V lost 4 bases, and 8 bases had no gene match. DNA of the CDR3: TGCGCCAGCAGCGGACACCTGACAGGGGGTGAAAAACTGTTTTTT. Encoded protein: CASSGHLTGGEKLFF.

This clone has just a few counts. The V and J genes are TRBV5-1 and TRBJ1-1; D remains unclear. Trimming took off 0 bases at V and 1 base at J, with 13 bases between the two ends. CDR1 and CDR2 (germline): SGHRS, YFSETQ. The CDR3 length is 16 residues. CDR3 region: CASSLANWGGNTEAFF. DNA of the CDR3: TGCGCCAGCAGCTTGGCCAACTGGGGAGGGAACACTGAAGCTTTCTTT.

This chain links TRBV5-1 with TRBJ2-5, with 8 bases fitting TRBD1. Germline V gene lookup returns CDR1 SGHRS and CDR2 YFSETQ. Losses at the gene ends were 4 bases for V and 4 bases for J; bases not matched to a gene: 9. The CDR3 extends over 15 amino acids. The CDR3 region is CASSQQGQGRETQYF. The CDR3, as DNA: TGCGCCAGCAGCCAACAAGGACAGGGAAGAGAGACCCAGTACTTC.

The chain carries TRBV7-6 and TRBJ2-4, with 7 bases aligning to TRBD2. Germline assignment: CDR1 SGHVS and CDR2 FNYEAQ. The CDR3 contains 14 residues. J lost 3 bases, V lost 5 bases, and 4 bases had no gene match. In DNA, the CDR3 is TGTGCCAGCAGCATGCCGGGAGGCAAAAACATTCAGTACTTC. Translation gives CASSMPGGKNIQYF.

The rearrangement uses TRBV4-1 and TRBJ1-1; D call uncertain. Trimming removed 1 base at V and 0 bases at J, with 12 bases between. There are 16 residues in the CDR3. In germline, CDR1 is MGHRA, CDR2 YSYEKL. The CDR3 DNA reads TGCGCCAGCAGCCAAGGAACCGGGATCATGAACACTGAAGCTTTCTTT. Its protein product is CASSQGTGIMNTEAFF.

J is TRBJ2-5 and V is TRBV7-2; 8 bases align to TRBD1. The CDR3 runs 15 residues. Germline V gene lookup returns CDR1 SGHTA and CDR2 FQGNSA. The V segment lost 3 bases and the J segment 2 bases; nucleotides outside the gene matches: 5. The CDR3 loop reads CASSFGGTGQETQYF. The CDR3 DNA reads TGTGCCAGCAGCTTTGGAGGGACAGGTCAAGAGACCCAGTACTTC.

This rearrangement joins TRBV5-4 to TRBJ1-1, with D uncertain. V lost 2 bases, J lost 5 bases, and 7 bases lay in between. The CDR3 length is 12 residues. The germline gives CDR1 SGHNT, CDR2 YYREEE (reference sequence). This CDR3 is CASSFSRTEAFF. The CDR3, as DNA: TGTGCCAGCAGCTTTTCAAGAACTGAAGCTTTCTTT.

This clone occurred a few times. This chain joins TRBV7-2 and TRBJ1-5; D ambiguous. The germline CDR1 and CDR2 sequences are SGHTA and FQGNSA. V shed 5 bases and J shed 3 bases, with 14 bases lying between them. The CDR3 length is 15 residues. CDR3 DNA: TGTGCCAGCAGCCCACGGGAGGGTCCCAATCAGCCCCAGCATTTT. Its translation: CASSPREGPNQPQHF.

This sequence joins TRBV9 and TRBJ1-4; 7 bases match TRBD1. V trimming: 4 bases; J trimming: 1 base; junction bases outside the gene matches: 4. Germline-derived CDR1 and CDR2 are SGDLS and YYNGEE. The CDR3 is 15 amino acids. For the CDR3, the DNA is TGTGCCAGCAGCCTTAGGGACAGAACTAATGAAAAACTGTTTTTT. Translated, it gives CASSLRDRTNEKLFF.

The gene calls are TRBV6-1 and TRBJ1-2; D may be TRBD1 (5 bases). CDR3 length: 13 residues. Between the trimmed V and J ends, which lost 10 bases and 8 bases, there was a span of 20 bases. Germline-derived CDR1 and CDR2 are MNHNS and SASEGT. The CDR3 reads CATNRQGLSGYTF. The CDR3 nucleotides read TGTGCCACGAATCGGCAGGGTTTGTCCGGCTACACCTTC.

A few counts support this clone. The chain combines TRBV19 with TRBJ2-7, with 7 bases aligning to TRBD1. This CDR3 contains 14 residues. V lost 8 bases and J lost 2; bases outside the gene matches: 9. Per germline, CDR1 LNHDA and CDR2 SQIVND (reference sequence). The CDR3 sequence: CASAIPGQTYEQYF. CDR3 nucleotide sequence: TGTGCCAGTGCAATACCGGGACAGACCTACGAGCAGTACTTC.

This sequence joins TRBV7-2 and TRBJ1-1; D remains unclear. Germline V CDR1 and CDR2: SGHTA, FQGNSA. V lost 1 base to trimming and J lost 1 base, with 4 bases between them. The CDR3 consists of 13 residues. DNA for the CDR3: TGTGCCAGCAGCTTAGAACCGAACACTGAAGCTTTCTTT. Amino acid sequence: CASSLEPNTEAFF.

The CDR3 sequence: CASSIDGTLAFAEQYF. The CDR3 DNA reads as TGTGCCAGTAGTATAGACGGGACCCTCGCTTTCGCCGAGCAGTACTTC. The genes are TRBV19 and TRBJ2-7, with D tentatively TRBD1 or TRBD2 (5 bases each). Germline V gene data show CDR1 as LNHDA and CDR2 as SQIVND (reference sequence). V was cut by 0 bases and J by 6 bases, with 18 bases left in between. This CDR3 region has 16 residues. Combining the CDR3 with reference TRBV19 and TRBJ2-7 gives the whole variable domain DGGITQSPKYLFRKEGQNVTLSCEQNLNHDAMYWYRQDPGQGLRLIYYSQIVNDFQKGDIAEGYSVSREKKESFPLTVTSAQKNPTAFYLCASSIDGTLAFAEQYFGPGTRLTVT.

This chain uses TRBV4-2 with TRBJ1-5; TRBD1 aligns across 8 bases. Trimming took 1 base from V and 0 from J; bases not matched to a gene: 8. CDR1 is LGHNA and CDR2 is YNFKEQ in the germline V gene. The CDR3 covers 18 residues. The CDR3 coding sequence is TGTGCCAGCAGCCAAGTCCAGGACAGGGTTTATAGCAATCAGCCCCAGCATTTT. Residues: CASSQVQDRVYSNQPQHF.

The genes are TRBV13 and TRBJ2-3; possible D gene TRBD1, 6 bases. The CDR3 spans 12 residues. Germline CDR1 PRHDT, CDR2 FYEKMQ (reference sequence). V lost 5 bases, J lost 6 bases, and 9 bases lay in between. The CDR3 coding sequence is TGTGCCAGCAGCCAGAGGGGGGATACGCAGTATTTT. This translates into CASSQRGDTQYF.

The V and J genes are TRBV11-3 and TRBJ2-5; TRBD2 agrees at 7 bases. This CDR3 region has 16 residues. After removal of 2 bases from V and 4 bases from J, the junction contained 10 bases not matched to a gene. Per the germline V gene, CDR1 is SGHNT and CDR2 is YENEEA. CDR3: CASSLSPAGLGETQYF. CDR3 coding DNA: TGTGCCAGCAGCTTAAGTCCAGCGGGGTTAGGAGAGACCCAGTACTTC.

V gene TRBV2 combines with J gene TRBJ1-1; D is unresolved. Germline CDR1 and CDR2: SNHLY and FYNNEI. CDR3 length: 12 amino acids. The V gene lost 4 bases and the J gene lost 4 bases, with 7 bases spanning the gap. CDR3 DNA: TGTGCCAGCAGTGCGGCTGGCACTGAAGCTTTCTTT. Translation: CASSAAGTEAFF.